This TCR beta chain was observed in a study of T cell clonality in common variable immunodeficiency. This clone has a count of ten or more. With the read ending 3 residues before the CDR3 end, the germline J gene is used to fill in that end. Clones were read by immunoSEQ multiplex PCR, and TCRdb kept only the in-frame ones, dropping some. The data show 55,000 to 65,000 clones, with none appearing a single time. V was shortened by 5 bases and J by 5 bases, with 12 bases between the two germline ends. The CDR3 contains 12 residues. The germline gives CDR1 DFQATT, CDR2 SNEGSKA (reference sequence). The source is a person aged 18 to 70 in good health. Sequenced sample: peripheral blood mononuclear cells. This chain joins TRBV20-1 and TRBJ1-1, with no clear D. CDR3 sequence: CSARLQVTEAFF. The sequenced CDR3 bases are TGCAGTGCTCGCCTTCAGGTAACTGAA.